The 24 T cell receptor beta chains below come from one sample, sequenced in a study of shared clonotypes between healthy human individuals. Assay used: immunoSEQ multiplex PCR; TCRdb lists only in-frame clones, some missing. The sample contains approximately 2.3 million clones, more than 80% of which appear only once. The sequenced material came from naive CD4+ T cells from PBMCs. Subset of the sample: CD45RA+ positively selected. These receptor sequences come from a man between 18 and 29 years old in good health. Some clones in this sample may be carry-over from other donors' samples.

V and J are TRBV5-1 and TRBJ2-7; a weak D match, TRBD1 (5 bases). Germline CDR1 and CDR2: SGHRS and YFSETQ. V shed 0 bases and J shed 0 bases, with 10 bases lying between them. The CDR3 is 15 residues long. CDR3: CASSLVERGSYEQYF. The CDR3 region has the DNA TGCGCCAGCAGCTTGGTTGAAAGGGGCTCCTACGAGCAGTACTTC.

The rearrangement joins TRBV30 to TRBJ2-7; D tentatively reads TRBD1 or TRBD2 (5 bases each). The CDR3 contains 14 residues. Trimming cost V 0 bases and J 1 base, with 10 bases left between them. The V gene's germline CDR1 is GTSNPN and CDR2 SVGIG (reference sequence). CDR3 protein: CAWSVLGGSYEQYF. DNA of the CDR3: TGTGCCTGGAGTGTACTTGGGGGATCCTACGAGCAGTACTTC.

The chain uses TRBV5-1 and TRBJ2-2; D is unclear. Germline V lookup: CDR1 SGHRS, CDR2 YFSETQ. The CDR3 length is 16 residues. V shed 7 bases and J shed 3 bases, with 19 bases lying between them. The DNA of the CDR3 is TGCGCCAGCTCTCCCTCGGCAAATCGGGACACCGGGGAGCTGTTTTTT. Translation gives CASSPSANRDTGELFF.

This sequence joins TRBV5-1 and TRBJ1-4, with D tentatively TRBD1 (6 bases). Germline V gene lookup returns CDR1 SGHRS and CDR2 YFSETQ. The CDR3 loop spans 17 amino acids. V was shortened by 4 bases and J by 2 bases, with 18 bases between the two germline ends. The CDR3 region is CASSPRPQGSTNEKLFF. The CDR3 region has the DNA TGCGCCAGCAGCCCGCGGCCACAGGGATCGACTAATGAAAAACTGTTTTTT.

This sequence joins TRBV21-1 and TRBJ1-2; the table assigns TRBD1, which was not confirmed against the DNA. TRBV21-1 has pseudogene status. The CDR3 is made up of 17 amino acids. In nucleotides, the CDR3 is TGTGCCAGCAGCAAAGGGGACCGGGACAGACGAAACTATGGCTACACCTTC. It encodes CASSKGDRDRRNYGYTF.

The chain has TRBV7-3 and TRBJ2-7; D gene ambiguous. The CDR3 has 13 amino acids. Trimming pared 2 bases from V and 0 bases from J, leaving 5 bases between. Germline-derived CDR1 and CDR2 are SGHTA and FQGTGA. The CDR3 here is CASSLGHSYEQYF. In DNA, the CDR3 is TGTGCCAGCAGCTTAGGGCACTCCTACGAGCAGTACTTC.

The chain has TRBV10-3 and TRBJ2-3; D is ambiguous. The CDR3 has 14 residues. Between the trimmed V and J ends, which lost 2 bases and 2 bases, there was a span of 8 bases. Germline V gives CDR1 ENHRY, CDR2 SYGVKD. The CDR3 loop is CAISETPATDTQYF. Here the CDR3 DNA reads TGTGCCATCAGTGAGACGCCCGCCACAGATACGCAGTATTTT.

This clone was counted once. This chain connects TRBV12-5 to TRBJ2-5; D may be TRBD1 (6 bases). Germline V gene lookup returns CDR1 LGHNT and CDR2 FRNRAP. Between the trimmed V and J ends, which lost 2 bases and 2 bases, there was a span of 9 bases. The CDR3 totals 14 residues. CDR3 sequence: CASGLNTGQETQYF. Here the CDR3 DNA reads TGTGCTAGTGGTTTGAACACAGGGCAAGAGACCCAGTACTTC. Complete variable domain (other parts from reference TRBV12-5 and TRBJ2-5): DARVTQTPRHKVTEMGQEVTMRCQPILGHNTVFWYRQTMMQGLELLAYFRNRAPLDDSGMPKDRFSAEMPDATLATLKIQPSEPRDSAVYFCASGLNTGQETQYFGPGTRLLVL.

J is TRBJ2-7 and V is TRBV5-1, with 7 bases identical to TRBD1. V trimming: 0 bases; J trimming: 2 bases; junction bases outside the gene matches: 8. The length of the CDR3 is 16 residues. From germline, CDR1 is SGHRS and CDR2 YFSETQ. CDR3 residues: CASSLGGQLPPYEQYF. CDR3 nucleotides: TGCGCCAGCAGCTTGGGGGGACAGCTACCACCCTACGAGCAGTACTTC.

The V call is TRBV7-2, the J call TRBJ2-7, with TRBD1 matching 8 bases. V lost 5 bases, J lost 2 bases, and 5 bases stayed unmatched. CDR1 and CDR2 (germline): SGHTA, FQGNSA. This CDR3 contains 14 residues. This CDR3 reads CASSAPTGAYEQYF. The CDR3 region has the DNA TGTGCCAGCAGCGCACCGACAGGGGCCTACGAGCAGTACTTC.

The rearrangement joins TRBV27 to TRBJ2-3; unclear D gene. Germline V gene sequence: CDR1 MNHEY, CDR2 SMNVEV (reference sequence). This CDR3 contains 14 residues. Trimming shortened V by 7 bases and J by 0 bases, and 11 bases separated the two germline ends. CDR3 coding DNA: TGTGCCAGCACCCAACTGGACAGCACAGATACGCAGTATTTT. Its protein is CASTQLDSTDTQYF.

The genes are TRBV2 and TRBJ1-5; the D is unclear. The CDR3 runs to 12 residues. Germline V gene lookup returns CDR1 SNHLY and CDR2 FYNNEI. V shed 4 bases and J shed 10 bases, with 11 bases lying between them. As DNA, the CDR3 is TGTGCCAGCAGTGTCGTCCCAGGCCCCCAGCATTTT. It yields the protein CASSVVPGPQHF.

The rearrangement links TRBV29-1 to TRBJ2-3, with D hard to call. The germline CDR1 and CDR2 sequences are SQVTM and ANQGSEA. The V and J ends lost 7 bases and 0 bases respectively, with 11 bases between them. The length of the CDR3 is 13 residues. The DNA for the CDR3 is TGCAGCGCTACCGGGCCAAGCACAGATACGCAGTATTTT. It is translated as CSATGPSTDTQYF.

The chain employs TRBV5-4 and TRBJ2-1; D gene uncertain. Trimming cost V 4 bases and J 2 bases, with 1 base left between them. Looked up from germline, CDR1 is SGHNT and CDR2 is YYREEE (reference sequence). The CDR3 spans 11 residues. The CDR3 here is CASSTYNEQFF. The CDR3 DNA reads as TGTGCCAGCAGCACCTACAATGAGCAGTTCTTC.

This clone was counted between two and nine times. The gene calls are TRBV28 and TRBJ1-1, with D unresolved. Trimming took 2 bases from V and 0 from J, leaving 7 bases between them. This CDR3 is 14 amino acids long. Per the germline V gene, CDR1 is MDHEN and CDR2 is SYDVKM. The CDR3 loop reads CASSLRGMNTEAFF. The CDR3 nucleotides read TGTGCCAGCAGTTTAAGAGGAATGAACACTGAAGCTTTCTTT.

The CDR3 loop reads CASSQGGTAAGFTQYF. DNA for the CDR3: TGTGCCAGCAGCCAGGGCGGGACAGCGGCCGGCTTTACGCAGTATTTT. The J gene is TRBJ2-3, the V gene TRBV7-3; the D gene is possibly TRBD1 (7 bases). This CDR3 is built from 16 residues. V was shortened by 5 bases and J by 8 bases, with 23 bases between the two germline ends. The germline V gene has CDR1 SGHTA and CDR2 FQGTGA.

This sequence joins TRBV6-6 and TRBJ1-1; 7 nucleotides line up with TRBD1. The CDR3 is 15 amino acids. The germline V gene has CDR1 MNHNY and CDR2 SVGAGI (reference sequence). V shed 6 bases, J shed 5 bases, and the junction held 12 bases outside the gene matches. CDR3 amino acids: CASSKEQGQKTEAFF. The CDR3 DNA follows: TGTGCCAGCAGCAAAGAACAGGGGCAGAAAACTGAAGCTTTCTTT.

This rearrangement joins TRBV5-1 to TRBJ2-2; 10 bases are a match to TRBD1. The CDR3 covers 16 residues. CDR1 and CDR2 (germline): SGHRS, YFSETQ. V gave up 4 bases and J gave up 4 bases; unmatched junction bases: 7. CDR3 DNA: TGCGCCAGCAGCATACAGGGACAGGGGACCACCGGGGAGCTGTTTTTT. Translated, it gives CASSIQGQGTTGELFF.

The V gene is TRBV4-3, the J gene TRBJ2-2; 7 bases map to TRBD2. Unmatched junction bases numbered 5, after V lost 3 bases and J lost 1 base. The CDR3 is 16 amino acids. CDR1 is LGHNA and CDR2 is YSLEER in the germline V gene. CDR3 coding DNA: TGCGCCAGCAGCCATGGACTAGAACGGAACACCGGGGAGCTGTTTTTT. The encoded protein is CASSHGLERNTGELFF.

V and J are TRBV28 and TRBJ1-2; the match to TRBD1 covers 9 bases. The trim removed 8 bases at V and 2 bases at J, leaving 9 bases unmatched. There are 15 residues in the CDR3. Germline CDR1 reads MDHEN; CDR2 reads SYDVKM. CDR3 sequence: CASSWGTGTNYGYTF. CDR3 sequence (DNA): TGTGCCAGCTCTTGGGGGACAGGGACCAACTATGGCTACACCTTC.

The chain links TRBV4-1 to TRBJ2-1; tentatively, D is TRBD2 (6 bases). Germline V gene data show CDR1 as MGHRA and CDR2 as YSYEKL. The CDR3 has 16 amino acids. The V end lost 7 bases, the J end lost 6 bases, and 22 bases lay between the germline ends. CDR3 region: CASTPRLASVGNEQFF. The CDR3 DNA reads TGCGCCAGCACCCCCCGGTTGGCTAGCGTGGGCAATGAGCAGTTCTTC.

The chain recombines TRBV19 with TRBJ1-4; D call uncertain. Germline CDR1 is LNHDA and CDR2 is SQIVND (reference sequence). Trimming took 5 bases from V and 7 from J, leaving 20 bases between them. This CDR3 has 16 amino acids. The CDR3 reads CASSERWSVGSEKLFF. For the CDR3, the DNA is TGTGCCAGTAGTGAGAGGTGGTCGGTAGGGAGTGAAAAACTGTTTTTT. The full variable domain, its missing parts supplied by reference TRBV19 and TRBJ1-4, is DGGITQSPKYLFRKEGQNVTLSCEQNLNHDAMYWYRQDPGQGLRLIYYSQIVNDFQKGDIAEGYSVSREKKESFPLTVTSAQKNPTAFYLCASSERWSVGSEKLFFGSGTQLSVL.

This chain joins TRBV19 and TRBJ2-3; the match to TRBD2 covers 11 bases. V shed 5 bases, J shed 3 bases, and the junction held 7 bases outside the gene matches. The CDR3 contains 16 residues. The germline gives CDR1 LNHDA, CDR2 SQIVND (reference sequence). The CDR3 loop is CASSPLAGARTDTQYF. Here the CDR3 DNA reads TGTGCCAGTAGTCCACTAGCGGGAGCTAGGACAGATACGCAGTATTTT.

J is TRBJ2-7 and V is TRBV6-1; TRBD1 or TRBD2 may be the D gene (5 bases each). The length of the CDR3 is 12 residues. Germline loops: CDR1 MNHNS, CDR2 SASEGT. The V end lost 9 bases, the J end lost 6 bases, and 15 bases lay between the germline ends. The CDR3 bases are TGTGCCAGTGGGGACGATACCTTCGAGCAGTACTTC. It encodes CASGDDTFEQYF.